Below, 6 T cell receptor beta chains from the same sample are listed, as sequenced in a study of blood T cells in healthy people across ages. Next came a second PCR, run for about 7 to 11 cycles, which used a sample-barcoded 5' primer along with a J-beta primer mix. TCRdb passed the 5' RACE reads through MiXCR, listing each CDR3 protein once. The table lists under 1 million distinct CDR3 sequences, under 45% of them singletons. Specimen: blood. The receptors were sampled from a man in his 60s in good health.

This chain joins TRBV5-1 and TRBJ2-3; TRBD2 is a possible D gene (6 bases). The germline gives CDR1 SGHRS, CDR2 YFSETQ. CDR3 length equals 16 residues. Trimming took off 2 bases at V and 3 bases at J, with 16 bases between the two ends. CDR3 DNA: TGCGCCAGCAGCTTCGGATCGGGGGTCGGAACAGATACGCAGTATTTT. Translating it yields CASSFGSGVGTDTQYF.

V gene TRBV27 combines with J gene TRBJ1-6; D is perhaps TRBD1 (5 bases). This CDR3 contains 17 residues. Germline CDR1 is MNHEY and CDR2 is SMNVEV (reference sequence). Trimming shortened V by 0 bases and J by 0 bases, and 9 bases separated the two germline ends. The chain's CDR3 is CASSLSRGSSYNSPLHF. Written as DNA, the CDR3 is TGTGCCAGCAGTTTATCGCGGGGGAGCTCCTATAATTCACCCCTCCACTTT.

This clonotype occurred a few times. The chain has TRBV11-2 and TRBJ2-5; D gene ambiguous. CDR3 size: 14 residues. Germline loops: CDR1 SGHAT, CDR2 FQNNGV. V lost 5 bases, J lost 9 bases, and 19 bases lay in between. The CDR3 reads CASSPDTPLKSQYF. The DNA for the CDR3 is TGTGCCAGCAGCCCCGACACCCCGTTGAAGTCCCAGTACTTC.

This chain uses TRBV7-2 with TRBJ2-5, with D unresolved. Germline V gene sequence: CDR1 SGHTA, CDR2 FQGNSA. V was pared by 1 base and J by 5 bases, with 14 bases between. This CDR3 comprises 15 residues. The CDR3, as DNA: TGTGCCAGCAGCTTAGGTAGTCGAGCAGGCGAGACCCAGTACTTC. Its protein is CASSLGSRAGETQYF. Drawing the rest from reference TRBV7-2 and TRBJ2-5, the complete variable domain is GAGVSQSPSNKVTEKGKDVELRCDPISGHTALYWYRQSLGQGLEFLIYFQGNSAPDKSGLPSDRFSAERTGGSVSTLTIQRTQQEDSAVYLCASSLGSRAGETQYFGPGTRLLVL.

This chain joins TRBV5-1 and TRBJ1-1; TRBD1 aligns across 7 bases. The CDR3 has 15 residues. Germline lookup yields CDR1 SGHRS and CDR2 YFSETQ. V lost 3 bases and J lost 1; bases outside the gene matches: 6. For the CDR3, the DNA is TGCGCCAGCAGCTCACAGGGGCCGGGGAACACTGAAGCTTTCTTT. Protein sequence: CASSSQGPGNTEAFF. The full variable domain, completed using reference TRBV5-1 and TRBJ1-1, is KAGVTQTPRYLIKTRGQQVTLSCSPISGHRSVSWYQQTPGQGLQFLFEYFSETQRNKGNFPGRFSGRQFSNSRSEMNVSTLELGDSALYLCASSSQGPGNTEAFFGQGTRLTVV.

On this clonotype: One end of the junction fails to match germline, which may point to a read error. The rearrangement uses TRBV4-3 and TRBJ2-7, with a tentative D call TRBD2 (5 bases). The end of the DNA aligns better with TRBJ2-5, so the J call may be wrong. CDR3 length: 13 amino acids. The germline CDR1 and CDR2 sequences are LGHNA and YSLEER. This chain's CDR3 is CARSQDRGETQYF. The CDR3 region has the DNA TGCGCCCGCAGCCAAGATAGAGGGGAGACCCAGTACTTC.